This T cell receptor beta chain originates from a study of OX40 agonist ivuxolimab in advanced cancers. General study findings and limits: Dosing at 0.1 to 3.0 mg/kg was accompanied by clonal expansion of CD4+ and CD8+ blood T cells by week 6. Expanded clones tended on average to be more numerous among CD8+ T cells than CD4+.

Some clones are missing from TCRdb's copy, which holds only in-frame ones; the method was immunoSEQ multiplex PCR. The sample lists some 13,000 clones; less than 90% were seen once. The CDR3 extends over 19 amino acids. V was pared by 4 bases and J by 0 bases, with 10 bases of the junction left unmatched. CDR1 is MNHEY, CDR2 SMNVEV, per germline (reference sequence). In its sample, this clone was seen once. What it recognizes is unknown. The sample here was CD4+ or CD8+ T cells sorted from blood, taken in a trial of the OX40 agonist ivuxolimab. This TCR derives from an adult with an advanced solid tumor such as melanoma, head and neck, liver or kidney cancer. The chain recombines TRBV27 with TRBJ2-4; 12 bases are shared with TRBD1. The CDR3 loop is CASSSRDRGPGAAKNIQYF. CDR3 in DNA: TGTGCCAGCAGTTCTAGGGACAGGGGGCCGGGGGCAGCCAAAAACATTCAGTACTTC.